This T cell receptor beta chain comes out of a study of OX40 agonist ivuxolimab in advanced cancers. On the study more broadly: An agonistic anti-OX40 (CD134) antibody, ivuxolimab, was used to treat the patients. Under the entry rules, prior anti-PD-1, anti-PD-L1 or anti-CTLA-4 therapy was allowed, and 40% had some.

To note about this clone: The antigen remains undetermined.

The study, taken as a whole, reports: Which antigen the expanded peripheral T cells recognized is unknown.

Germline V gene sequence: CDR1 MNHNS, CDR2 SASEGT. The CDR3 runs to 13 residues. The germline V and J ends were trimmed by 8 bases and 1 base, with 9 bases remaining between them. Only in-frame clones appear in the TCRdb table, and some are missing; sequencing was by immunoSEQ multiplex PCR. The sample lists around 63,000 clones, about 88% occurring once. This sequence was found in an adult with an advanced solid tumor such as melanoma, head and neck, liver or kidney cancer. V usage is TRBV6-1 and J usage is TRBJ1-5; D may be TRBD1 (6 bases). The sample in question was CD4+ or CD8+ T cells sorted from blood, obtained in a trial of the OX40 agonist ivuxolimab. The CDR3 loop is CASVQGSNQPQHF. In DNA, the CDR3 is TGTGCCAGCGTACAGGGCAGCAATCAGCCCCAGCATTTT.